This T cell receptor (beta chain) was observed in a study of T cells in Graves' hyperthyroidism and ophthalmopathy. TCR beta CDR3 regions were amplified from RNA transcripts. An initial round of RT-PCR targeting the TCR CDR3 relied on the HTBI primer set. TCRdb used MiXCR to reprocess the multiplex PCR reads, holding one entry per CDR3 protein. The sample consists of 620,000 or so distinct CDR3 sequences, 14% of them appearing once. Germline lookup yields CDR1 SGHRS and CDR2 YFSETQ. Trimming pared 1 base from V and 2 bases from J, leaving 10 bases between. CDR3 size: 15 residues. Uncontrolled infection, other autoimmune disease, pregnancy or lactation excluded patients. Orbital computed tomography, thyroid ultrasound, serum thyroxine and TRAb, and clinical symptoms together informed the diagnoses. This clonotype was counted ten times or more. The antigen is not known. Notes on the study in general: Model-based prediction identified ophthalmopathy a median about 7 months prior to its onset.

The sequenced material came from blood. The rearrangement uses TRBV5-1 and TRBJ2-1; no clear D gene. The clonotype comes from a woman aged 45 to 65 with Graves' ophthalmopathy. The DNA of the CDR3 is TGCGCCAGCAGCTTGCGTCCGGATACCTACAATGAGCAGTTCTTC. Translating gives CASSLRPDTYNEQFF.